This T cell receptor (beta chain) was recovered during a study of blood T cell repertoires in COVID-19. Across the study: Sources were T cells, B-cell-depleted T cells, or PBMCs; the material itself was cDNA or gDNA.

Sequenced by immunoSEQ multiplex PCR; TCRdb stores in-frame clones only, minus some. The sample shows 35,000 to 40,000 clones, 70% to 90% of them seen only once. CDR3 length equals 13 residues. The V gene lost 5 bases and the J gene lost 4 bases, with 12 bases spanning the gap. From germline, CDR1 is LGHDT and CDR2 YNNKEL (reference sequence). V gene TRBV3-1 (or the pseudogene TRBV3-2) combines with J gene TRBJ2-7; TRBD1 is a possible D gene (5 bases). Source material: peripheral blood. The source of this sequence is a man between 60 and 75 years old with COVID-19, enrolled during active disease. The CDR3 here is CASSSRGQYEQYF. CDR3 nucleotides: TGTGCCAGCAGCTCAAGGGGTCAGTACGAGCAGTACTTC.